The 25 T cell receptor beta chains in this list originate from one sample, sequenced in a study of graft-versus-host responses after intestinal transplantation. This table comes from immunoSEQ multiplex PCR, and its TCRdb copy is limited to in-frame clones, with some not included. The data show around 26,000 clones, with around 94% seen just once and approximately 0.5% held by the top ten. The sequencing here drew on PBMCs, taken 156 days after intestinal transplant. These receptors all come from a human patient who received an intestinal transplant, so some T cells may come from the graft donor.

The chain links TRBV28 to TRBJ1-3; possibly TRBD1 for D (5 bases). The CDR3 length is 13 residues. The V gene lost 6 bases and the J gene lost 7 bases, with 13 bases spanning the gap. Germline lookup yields CDR1 MDHEN and CDR2 SYDVKM. CDR3 in amino acids: CASRWDVRNTIYF. Here the CDR3 DNA reads TGTGCCAGCAGATGGGACGTCCGGAACACCATATATTTT.

V usage is TRBV28 and J usage is TRBJ1-4; D perhaps matches TRBD1 (5 bases). V gave up 7 bases and J gave up 4 bases, with 13 bases separating them. The germline CDR1 and CDR2 sequences are MDHEN and SYDVKM. This CDR3 has 14 residues. Here the CDR3 reads CASNPGRVNEKLFF. CDR3 bases: TGTGCCAGCAACCCGGGACGGGTTAATGAAAAACTGTTTTTT.

This sequence joins TRBV7-2 and TRBJ2-7, with TRBD2 matching over 8 bases. The trim removed 5 bases at V and 6 bases at J, leaving 6 bases unmatched. Germline values: CDR1 SGHTA, CDR2 FQGNSA. The CDR3 covers 13 residues. This CDR3 is CASSPRGGFEQYF. The CDR3 DNA follows: TGTGCCAGCAGCCCCCGGGGGGGCTTCGAGCAGTACTTC.

The V gene is TRBV6-5, the J gene TRBJ2-7; no reliable D call. Trimming stripped 4 bases from V and 5 bases from J, with 9 bases between. Germline V gene lookup returns CDR1 MNHEY and CDR2 SVGAGI. The CDR3 covers 12 residues. This chain's CDR3 is CASSLSPHEQYF. CDR3 in DNA: TGTGCCAGCAGTTTAAGTCCCCACGAGCAGTACTTC.

This chain connects TRBV15 to TRBJ2-1; D may be TRBD1 (6 bases). This CDR3 has 12 amino acids. The V end was cut by 11 bases, the J end by 5 bases, with 13 bases between. In germline, CDR1 is LNHNV, CDR2 YYDKDF (reference sequence). This CDR3 reads CAAGQIDNEQFF. The CDR3 DNA reads as TGTGCCGCCGGACAGATAGACAATGAGCAGTTCTTC. Complete variable domain (other parts from reference TRBV15 and TRBJ2-1): DAMVIQNPRYQVTQFGKPVTLSCSQTLNHNVMYWYQQKSSQAPKLLFHYYDKDFNNEADTPDNFQSRRPNTSFCFLDIRSPGLGDTAMYLCAAGQIDNEQFFGPGTRLTVL.

The J gene is TRBJ1-6, the V gene TRBV11-2; weak D call: TRBD1 (5 bases). The CDR3 contains 15 residues. V lost 5 bases, J lost 5 bases, and 13 bases lay in between. CDR1 SGHAT and CDR2 FQNNGV come from the germline V gene. The DNA of the CDR3 is TGTGCCAGCAGCCGGGGGAGGGGCCATAATTCACCCCTCCACTTT. Amino acid sequence: CASSRGRGHNSPLHF.

V gene TRBV7-2 combines with J gene TRBJ2-4; 8 bases are a match to TRBD2. With V trimmed by 1 base and J by 6 bases, 11 bases remained unmatched. There are 17 residues in the CDR3. Germline lookup yields CDR1 SGHTA and CDR2 FQGNSA. In DNA form, the CDR3 reads TGTGCCAGCAGCTTAGGGGAGCGGGGGCCAACCTCAAACATTCAGTACTTC. It translates to CASSLGERGPTSNIQYF.

The chain recombines TRBV28 with TRBJ1-2, with a possible D match to TRBD1 (5 bases). Per the germline V gene, CDR1 is MDHEN and CDR2 is SYDVKM. This CDR3 is built from 13 residues. The V and J ends lost 1 base and 5 bases respectively, with 8 bases between them. CDR3 bases: TGTGCCAGCAGTTTATCACCAGGGTATGGCTACACCTTC. This translates into CASSLSPGYGYTF.

In this sample, this clone turned up once. The junction and the germline gene differ at one end; a read error may be behind it. The chain carries TRBV6-1 and TRBJ1-1; 7 bases match TRBD1. The CDR3 has 18 residues. CDR1 is MNHNS and CDR2 is SASEGT in the germline V gene. The CDR3 bases are TGTGCCAGCAGCGAAGAAGGACTTTTGACAGGGACGAACACTGAAGCTTTCTTT. Its translation: CASSEEGLLTGTNTEAFF.

The V call is TRBV10-3, the J call TRBJ2-1; possible D gene TRBD2, 5 bases. This CDR3 region has 18 residues. Trimming pared 3 bases from V and 0 bases from J, leaving 18 bases between. Germline V gives CDR1 ENHRY, CDR2 SYGVKD. The CDR3 sequence is CAISDPALTRSSYNEQFF. For the CDR3, the DNA is TGTGCCATCAGTGACCCGGCCCTTACTAGGAGCTCCTACAATGAGCAGTTCTTC.

This chain uses TRBV21-1 with TRBJ2-1; the table names TRBD2, a call not compared with the DNA. TRBV21-1 is marked as a pseudogene. The CDR3 covers 20 residues. The DNA for the CDR3 is TGTGCCAGCAGCAAAGCTCGATCTTACGGGAGGGCCTTCTACTACAATGAGCAGTTCTTC. Translated, it gives CASSKARSYGRAFYYNEQFF.

The chain carries TRBV4-2 and TRBJ2-2, with TRBD2 matching over 8 bases. J lost 5 bases, V lost 3 bases, and 8 bases had no gene match. The CDR3 length is 16 residues. Germline V gene sequence: CDR1 LGHNA, CDR2 YNFKEQ. The CDR3 here is CASSHSLAEGTGELFF. The CDR3 DNA follows: TGTGCCAGCAGCCATTCACTAGCGGAGGGGACCGGGGAGCTGTTTTTT.

The chain carries TRBV7-6 and TRBJ2-3, with TRBD2 matching 10 bases. Germline CDR1 and CDR2: SGHVS and FNYEAQ. V shed 2 bases and J 4 bases; nucleotides not matched to a gene: 6. CDR3 length equals 16 residues. CDR3 in DNA: TGTGCCAGCAGCTTACTAGCGGGGGAGTGGGCAGATACGCAGTATTTT. Translating gives CASSLLAGEWADTQYF.

The chain recombines TRBV2 with TRBJ2-7, with 8 bases aligning to TRBD2. V shed 5 bases, J shed 2 bases, and the junction held 5 bases outside the gene matches. The CDR3 is 14 residues long. Germline loops: CDR1 SNHLY, CDR2 FYNNEI. The CDR3 sequence is CASSPGGDPYEQYF. In DNA, the CDR3 is TGTGCCAGCAGTCCGGGGGGGGATCCCTACGAGCAGTACTTC.

This chain joins TRBV6-6 and TRBJ2-5, with 12 bases aligning to TRBD2. The germline V gene has CDR1 MNHNY and CDR2 SVGAGI (reference sequence). V dropped 0 bases and J dropped 11; count of bases not matched to a gene: 10. The CDR3 consists of 16 residues. The CDR3 DNA is TGTGCCAGCAGTTACTCTCTAGCGGGGGGGCCTGGAGAGCAGTACTTC. Protein sequence: CASSYSLAGGPGEQYF.

V is TRBV7-9 and J is TRBJ2-3, with a weak D call TRBD2 (7 bases). CDR1 and CDR2 from the germline V gene are SEHNR and FQNEAQ (reference sequence). V was pared by 0 bases and J by 5 bases, with 12 bases between. CDR3 length: 15 amino acids. The chain's CDR3 is CASSLAGGPGDTQYF. The CDR3 region has the DNA TGTGCCAGCAGCTTAGCGGGGGGGCCAGGAGATACGCAGTATTTT.

The rearrangement links TRBV29-1 to TRBJ1-2; D is perhaps TRBD1 (6 bases). V dropped 7 bases and J dropped 4 bases, with 16 bases sitting between them. The CDR3 runs to 13 residues. Germline values: CDR1 SQVTM, CDR2 ANQGSEA. The chain's CDR3 is CSAGNRETYGYTF. For the CDR3, the DNA is TGCAGCGCCGGAAACAGGGAGACCTATGGCTACACCTTC.

This clone appeared a single time. The chain carries TRBV18 and TRBJ2-5; D uncertain. The DNA end lines up better with TRBJ2-7; the J call may be wrong. Germline CDR1 is KGHSH and CDR2 is LQKENI. The CDR3 is made up of 18 amino acids. Here the CDR3 DNA reads TGTGCCAGCTCACCGCGGATGGATTCAGTGGGCAGCAACTACGAGCAGTACTTC. Translated: CASSPRMDSVGSNYEQYF.

This chain joins TRBV6-6 and TRBJ1-2, with TRBD1 matching 8 bases. Germline CDR1 reads MNHNY; CDR2 reads SVGAGI (reference sequence). The CDR3 is 15 amino acids. The junction had 8 bases not matched to a gene; V was cut back by 5 bases and J by 3 bases. CDR3 protein: CASSNRGSGDYGYTF. For the CDR3, the DNA is TGTGCCAGCAGTAACAGGGGGTCCGGAGACTATGGCTACACCTTC.

This clone was recorded a few times. The CDR3 DNA is TGTGCCAGCAGTGAGGGGACAGTCTATAATTCACCCCTCCACTTT. Protein: CASSEGTVYNSPLHF. V and J are TRBV2 and TRBJ1-6; 7 positions agree with TRBD1. The germline V gene encodes CDR1 SNHLY and CDR2 FYNNEI. V was pared by 3 bases and J by 3 bases, with 2 bases of the junction left unmatched. The CDR3 runs 15 residues.

About this clone: At one of its ends the junction is not consistent with the germline gene, which may arise from a read error. The rearrangement joins TRBV7-3 to TRBJ1-2, with 9 bases aligning to TRBD1. CDR1 is SGHTA, CDR2 FQGTGA, per germline. The CDR3 consists of 16 residues. CDR3 residues: CASSPVPTGGNFGYTF. The CDR3 DNA sequence: TGTGCCAGCAGCCCAGTCCCGACAGGGGGGAACTTTGGCTACACCTTC.

The chain recombines TRBV9 with TRBJ2-5; TRBD1 is a possible D gene (6 bases). The ends were cut back, 3 bases at V and 2 bases at J, with 17 bases in the middle. This CDR3 comprises 16 residues. Germline CDR1 is SGDLS and CDR2 is YYNGEE. The CDR3 nucleotides are TGTGCCAGCAGCGCCCAAACCACAGGGTTTCAAGAGACCCAGTACTTC. Its protein product is CASSAQTTGFQETQYF.

The V call is TRBV27, the J call TRBJ2-7, with D unclear. With 3 bases removed from V and 7 bases from J, the gap between germline ends came to 13 bases. Germline V gene lookup returns CDR1 MNHEY and CDR2 SMNVEV (reference sequence). This CDR3 contains 13 residues. CDR3 sequence reads: CASSFGVLREQYF. The CDR3, as DNA: TGTGCCAGCAGTTTTGGGGTGCTAAGGGAGCAGTACTTC.

The rearrangement uses TRBV5-1 and TRBJ1-2, with D uncertain. Trimming removed 1 base at V and 4 bases at J, with 17 bases between. Germline values: CDR1 SGHRS, CDR2 YFSETQ. The CDR3 spans 16 residues. The CDR3 DNA is TGCGCCAGCAGCTTGATCTTCCATCTGGGCGGCTATGGCTACACCTTC. The encoded protein is CASSLIFHLGGYGYTF.

V and J are TRBV11-2 and TRBJ1-5, with D uncertain. Germline CDR1 SGHAT, CDR2 FQNNGV. The CDR3 contains 14 residues. Trimming removed 1 base at V and 0 bases at J, with 4 bases between. The CDR3 protein is CASSLGYSNQPQHF. Here the CDR3 DNA reads TGTGCCAGCAGCTTAGGGTATAGCAATCAGCCCCAGCATTTT.